Listed below are T cell receptor beta chains from one sample, sequenced in a study of cytomegalovirus exposure and HLA in healthy donors. The data were produced by immunoSEQ multiplex PCR, yet TCRdb's version contains in-frame clones alone and is incomplete. The sample includes roughly 150,000 clones, about 74% seen only once; the top ten take approximately 2.8%. Source material: PBMCs. The receptors stem from a male donor in good health and CMV-seronegative. CDR3s include the opening cysteine and the closing phenylalanine or tryptophan. The order of the fields is J gene, D gene, clone size, V gene, CDR3 protein, CDR3 DNA. D genes are given only for firm matches. Expanded clones are given a class, and other clones once, few, many or no size at all.

>TRBJ1-5|-|-|TRBV19
CASSIGGGAGYQPQHF
TGTGCCAGTAGTATAGGCGGAGGGGCCGGATATCAGCCCCAGCATTTT
>TRBJ2-1|-|-|TRBV18
CASSPSSSYNEQFF
TGTGCCAGCTCGCCATCGAGCTCCTACAATGAGCAGTTCTTC
>TRBJ2-5|TRBD2|-|TRBV7-9
CSSSDRLAGGETQYF
TGTTCCAGCAGCGATCGACTAGCGGGGGGGGAGACCCAGTACTTC
>TRBJ2-7|-|-|TRBV2
CASSDRTREDYEQYF
TGTGCCAGCAGTGACCGCACCCGAGAGGACTACGAGCAGTACTTC
>TRBJ2-7|-|-|TRBV4-1
CASSQDRGRSEGFEQYF
TGCGCCAGCAGCCAAGATCGAGGGCGGAGCGAAGGCTTCGAGCAGTACTTC
>TRBJ2-7|TRBD2|-|TRBV4-1
CASSRGTSRWGSKYEQYF
TGCGCCAGCAGCCGAGGGACTAGCCGCTGGGGGAGTAAATACGAGCAGTACTTC
>TRBJ2-3|TRBD1|-|TRBV19
CASSSPGTGFVDTQYF
TGTGCCAGTAGTTCCCCCGGGACAGGGTTTGTAGATACGCAGTATTTT
>TRBJ2-3|TRBD1|-|TRBV2
CAPGGQGPDTQYF
TGTGCCCCAGGGGGACAGGGGCCAGATACGCAGTATTTT
>TRBJ1-2|-|-|TRBV6-1
CASSVPNVSHGYTF
TGTGCCAGCAGTGTCCCCAACGTTAGCCATGGCTACACCTTC
>TRBJ1-1|TRBD1|-|TRBV5-1
CASSYGRGQEAAFF
TGCGCCAGCAGCTATGGGCGGGGACAGGAGGCAGCTTTCTTT
>TRBJ2-4|-|-|TRBV28
CASSLGGQAKNIQYF
TGTGCCAGCAGTTTGGGGGGTCAAGCCAAAAACATTCAGTACTTC
>TRBJ2-1|TRBD2|once|TRBV19
CATNEVGRADNEQFF
TGTGCCACCAATGAGGTGGGGAGGGCCGATAATGAGCAGTTCTTC
>TRBJ1-1|-|few|TRBV19
CASSSRVNTEAFF
TGTGCCAGTAGTTCCAGGGTGAACACTGAAGCTTTCTTT
>TRBJ2-3|TRBD1|-|TRBV7-8
CASVQGRFERSTDTQYF
TGTGCCAGCGTACAGGGGCGTTTCGAGAGAAGCACAGATACGCAGTATTTT
>TRBJ2-2|-|-|TRBV28
CASSLNSWNTGELFF
TGTGCCAGCAGTTTAAACTCTTGGAACACCGGGGAGCTGTTTTTT
>TRBJ2-7|TRBD1|once|TRBV6-5
CASTEQGHEQYF
TGTGCCAGCACGGAACAGGGGCACGAGCAGTACTTC
>TRBJ1-2|TRBD1|-|TRBV9
CASSAASGGSYGYTF
TGTGCCAGCAGCGCAGCCTCAGGGGGCAGCTATGGCTACACCTTC
>TRBJ2-3|-|few|TRBV7-8
CASSRQRVDTQYF
TGTGCCAGCAGCAGGCAGCGGGTCGATACGCAGTATTTT
>TRBJ1-2|-|once|TRBV2
CASSEAQGSYGYTF
TGTGCCAGCAGTGAAGCCCAGGGGAGCTATGGCTACACCTTC
>TRBJ2-1|TRBD2|-|TRBV2
CASRSLAGTTYNEQFF
TGTGCCAGCAGGTCGCTAGCGGGTACAACCTACAATGAGCAGTTCTTC
>TRBJ1-1|-|-|TRBV11-2
CASSLYSTEAFF
TGTGCCAGCAGCTTATACTCCACTGAAGCTTTCTTT
>TRBJ2-7|TRBD1|-|TRBV15
CATSRARGTYEQYF
TGTGCCACCAGCAGAGCCAGGGGGACCTACGAGCAGTACTTC
>TRBJ1-5|-|few|TRBV2
CASRGGTKNQPQHF
TGTGCCTCAAGGGGGGGGACAAAGAATCAGCCCCAGCATTTT
>TRBJ2-7|-|-|TRBV5-1
CASGDRLVSEQYF
TGCGCCAGCGGCGACAGGCTGGTGTCCGAGCAGTACTTC
>TRBJ1-5|-|-|TRBV6-1
CASRSARGSNQPQHF
TGTGCCAGCAGATCCGCAAGGGGTAGCAATCAGCCCCAGCATTTT
>TRBJ2-1|-|few|TRBV7-2
CASSLVSTTLNEQFF
TGTGCCAGCAGCTTAGTTTCCACTACCCTCAATGAGCAGTTCTTC
>TRBJ1-5|-|-|TRBV6-5
CASRLRSNQPQHF
TGTGCCAGCAGACTTCGAAGCAATCAGCCCCAGCATTTT
>TRBJ2-5|-|once|TRBV18
CASSPPESGGDGTQYF
TGTGCCAGCTCACCACCGGAATCGGGTGGCGATGGGACCCAGTACTTC